A selection of T cell receptor beta chains follows, all from one sample in a study of metastatic and nonmetastatic thyroid tumors. TCRdb re-called the PCR reads via MiXCR. The sample records 55,000 to 75,000 clones, about 17% being singletons. Sample: blood. The receptor source for this set is a female donor with papillary thyroid cancer or a benign thyroid nodule (not recorded which). Some clones in this sample may be carry-over from other donors' samples. The CDR3 runs from the conserved cysteine through the conserved F or W. The D gene is left open where the match is weak. Not all rows give a size; the values are once, few, many and, for expanded clones, a class.

TRBJ2-1 TRBV11-2 many TRBD2 CASRSLAGDRRNEQFF TGTGCCAGCAGAAGCCTAGCGGGAGATAGAAGGAATGAGCAGTTCTTC
TRBJ2-4 TRBV2 many - CASSGEQASAKNIQYF TGTGCCAGCAGCGGGGAACAGGCAAGTGCCAAAAACATTCAGTACTTC
TRBJ2-6 TRBV15 - - CATIYGTSGVNVLTF TGTGCCACCATCTACGGGACGTCTGGGGTCAACGTCCTGACTTTC
TRBJ1-1 TRBV6-1 - - CASSPREEQQAAFF TGTGCCAGCAGTCCCCGGGAGGAGCAACAGGCGGCTTTCTTT
TRBJ2-5 TRBV9 many TRBD2 CASSVGGLGTAETQYF TGTGCCAGCAGCGTAGGGGGACTAGGAACCGCCGAGACCCAGTACTTC
TRBJ2-3 TRBV6-5 many TRBD2 CASSYIRLAGSTDTQYF TGTGCCAGCAGTTATATCAGGCTAGCGGGAAGCACAGATACGCAGTATTTT
TRBJ1-3 TRBV5-4 few - CASSPTGGFTGNTIYF TGTGCCAGCAGCCCTACCGGGGGTTTTACTGGAAACACCATATATTTT
TRBJ1-5 TRBV15 many TRBD1 CATSRGTGVQPQHF TGTGCCACCAGCAGAGGGACAGGGGTTCAGCCCCAGCATTTT
TRBJ1-1 TRBV28 - - CASSFPGGAFF TGTGCCAGCAGTTTTCCCGGGGGAGCTTTCTTT
TRBJ1-1 TRBV5-1 many - CASSLAQGATEAFF TGCGCCAGCAGCTTGGCACAGGGTGCCACTGAAGCTTTCTTT
TRBJ2-1 TRBV7-6 many TRBD2 CASSPGLAGVGEQFF TGTGCCAGCAGCCCGGGACTAGCGGGAGTGGGTGAGCAGTTCTTC
TRBJ1-2 TRBV29-1 many - CSVGLAGNNGYTF TGCAGCGTTGGGCTGGCTGGGAATAATGGCTACACCTTC
TRBJ1-6 TRBV14 many - CASSQGDSGTPLHF TGTGCCAGCAGCCAAGGCGACAGCGGGACACCCCTCCACTTT
TRBJ1-1 TRBV27 - - CANSLGVGNTEAFF TGTGCCAACAGTCTGGGAGTGGGAAACACTGAAGCTTTCTTT
TRBJ1-1 TRBV30 once - CSWSREDLSATEAFF TGTTCCTGGAGTAGGGAAGACCTCAGCGCCACTGAAGCTTTCTTT
TRBJ2-1 TRBV5-4 many TRBD2 CASRRAGGPRDEQFF TGTGCCAGCAGGAGGGCGGGAGGGCCTAGGGATGAGCAGTTCTTC